This TCR beta chain derives from a study of beta chain features in type 1 diabetes. This clone showed up just a few times. The target antigen is unknown. Whole-study findings and limits: A greater similarity of naive, central memory and Treg TCRB repertoires was seen among patients than among healthy donors. Moderately but significantly shorter TCRB CDR3s were found in Type 1 diabetes patients in all four CD4+ subsets.

Expressed TCRB transcripts were sequenced after all isolated RNA was converted to cDNA. The method was immunoSEQ multiplex PCR; TCRdb's version includes in-frame clones alone and lacks a portion of them. The sample holds approximately 250,000 clones, roughly 11% seen once. V lost 4 bases, J lost 0 bases, and 4 bases stayed unmatched. The length of the CDR3 is 15 residues. Looked up from germline, CDR1 is SGDLS and CDR2 is YYNGEE. The TCR comes from a young man with type 1 diabetes. Sequencing used naive CD4+ T cells from blood. The V gene is TRBV9, the J gene TRBJ2-7, with 10 bases matching TRBD2. The DNA of the CDR3 is TGTGCCAGCAGCAGTAGCGGGGGGCACTCCTACGAGCAGTACTTC. Translated: CASSSSGGHSYEQYF.